A selection of T cell receptor beta chains follows, all from one sample in a study of blood T cell repertoires in COVID-19. Assay: immunoSEQ multiplex PCR; the TCRdb copy retains only in-frame clones and omits some. The sample lists hundreds of thousands of clones; approximately 86% were seen once. Sequenced: peripheral blood. The receptor set was obtained from a man aged 55 to 69 who had recovered from COVID-19. Both conserved end residues are part of each CDR3. The order of the fields is D gene, J gene, clone size, V gene, CDR3 DNA, CDR3 protein. A D gene is named only where the DNA matches it firmly. Expanded clones are given a class, and other clones once, few, many or no size at all.

TRBD1 TRBJ1-5 . TRBV7-2 TGTGCCAGCAGCTTAGCGGCGACAGGGAGCAATCAGCCCCAGCATTTT CASSLAATGSNQPQHF
TRBD2 TRBJ2-3 once TRBV28 TGTGCCAGCAGTTCCCCTAGCGGGGAGGGTTCAGATACGCAGTATTTT CASSSPSGEGSDTQYF
TRBD2 TRBJ2-7 . TRBV12-5 TGTGCTAGTGGTTTGCCGGGAGGGCTGCAAGAGCAGTACTTC CASGLPGGLQEQYF
. TRBJ1-2 . TRBV29-1 TGCAGCGCACTCGGGGGGAATTACTATGGCTACACCTTC CSALGGNYYGYTF
TRBD1 TRBJ1-6 . TRBV3-1/TRBV3-2 TGTGCCAGCAGCGAGGGGACAGGGGGCTTTGCACCCCTCCACTTT CASSEGTGGFAPLHF
TRBD1 TRBJ2-7 . TRBV2 TGTGCCTCCTGGGGGACAGGGATCTACGAGCAGTACTTC CASWGTGIYEQYF
TRBD1 TRBJ1-2 . TRBV3-1/TRBV3-2 TGTGCCAGCAGCCTCCAGGGGGCTAACTATGGCTACACCTTC CASSLQGANYGYTF
. TRBJ2-3 . TRBV14 TGTGCCAGCAGCCAAGACCTCCCAGATACGCAGTATTTT CASSQDLPDTQYF
TRBD1 TRBJ1-2 . TRBV5-4 TGTGCCAGCAGCGTTCAGGGGGCGGGAGGCTACACCTTC CASSVQGAGGYTF
. TRBJ1-6 . TRBV5-1 TGCGCCAGCAGCTTGGTTCAGGGCGACCTCAATTCACCCCTCCACTTT CASSLVQGDLNSPLHF
TRBD2 TRBJ2-7 . TRBV4-1 TGCGCCAGCAGCCAACCGACTAGCGGGGCCAACGAGCAGTACTTC CASSQPTSGANEQYF
TRBD1 TRBJ2-5 . TRBV12-5 TGTGCTAGTGGTTTGGTACGCCGGGACAGGGGCCAAGAGACCCAGTACTTC CASGLVRRDRGQETQYF
TRBD1 TRBJ2-5 . TRBV9 TGTGCCAGCAGCGTTCCAGGGGGCGGTGGAGAGACCCAGTACTTC CASSVPGGGGETQYF
. TRBJ1-1 . TRBV5-1 TGCGCCAGCAGCTCGGGCAGGGCGATGCCCACTGAAGCTTTCTTT CASSSGRAMPTEAFF
. TRBJ1-4 few TRBV12-3/TRBV12-4 TGTGCCAGCAGTTCATTGGCAAATGAAAAACTGTTTTTT CASSSLANEKLFF
. TRBJ1-3 . TRBV19 TGTGCCAGTAGTATGGCGGGTAACTCTGGAAACACCATATATTTT CASSMAGNSGNTIYF
. TRBJ1-2 . TRBV7-9 TGTGCCAGCAGTATAAATAATAATGGCTACACCTTC CASSINNNGYTF
TRBD2 TRBJ2-1 . TRBV6-5 TGTGCCAGCACGGGGGGGAAGTTCTACAATGAGCAGTTCTTC CASTGGKFYNEQFF
TRBD1 TRBJ2-7 . TRBV19 TGTGCCAGTAGTATAGGGACAGGAAGCTCCTACGAGCAGTACTTC CASSIGTGSSYEQYF
. TRBJ1-6 . TRBV5-1 TGCGCCAGCAAAACGGGAGATAATTCACCCCTCCACTTT CASKTGDNSPLHF
. TRBJ1-6 . TRBV2 TGTGCCAGCAGTGTTGTCCGGGTGGTGTCACCCCTCCACTTT CASSVVRVVSPLHF
TRBD1 TRBJ1-5 . TRBV7-8 TGTGCCAGCAGCCGGGACAGGGGGACTTATAGCAATCAGCCCCAGCATTTT CASSRDRGTYSNQPQHF
. TRBJ1-5 . TRBV4-2 TGTGCCAGCAGCCAAGAGTGGAGGGGCAATCAGCCCCAGCATTTT CASSQEWRGNQPQHF
TRBD1 TRBJ1-2 . TRBV6-5 TGTGCCAGCAGGAACCGGGACAGGGTGGACTATGGCTACACCTTC CASRNRDRVDYGYTF
TRBD2 TRBJ2-2 . TRBV5-5 TGTGCCAGCAGCTTGTCCCCTCCCGCGGGGGGGGCTAACACCGGGGAGCTGTTTTTT CASSLSPPAGGANTGELFF
TRBD2 TRBJ2-2 . TRBV18 TGTGCCAGCTCACCCGTCCTAGCGGGCACCGGGGAGCTGTTTTTT CASSPVLAGTGELFF